This record covers a single T cell receptor beta chain. The germline gives CDR1 SGHNT, CDR2 YYREEE (reference sequence). This CDR3 is built from 11 residues. V dropped 6 bases and J dropped 11 bases, with 14 bases sitting between them. This specimen comes from a study of blood T cell repertoires in COVID-19. On the study more broadly: Acute and convalescent COVID-19 samples came from the United States, Italy and Spain. T cells, B-cell-depleted T cells, or PBMCs provided the cDNA or gDNA that served as material.

Recruits, aged roughly 18 to 90 years, lived in 25 or so US areas. Clinical history as reported by participants underpinned cohort assignment. Some clones are missing from TCRdb's copy, which holds only in-frame ones; the method was immunoSEQ multiplex PCR. The sample shows about 200,000 clones, 65% to 90% of them seen only once. The sequence was collected from a woman in her sixties or seventies with acute COVID-19. Sequenced input: PBMCs or T cells enriched from blood (not recorded which). The gene calls are TRBV5-4 and TRBJ1-1; no reliable D call. CDR3 loop: CASTVAGRAFF. CDR3 nucleotides: TGTGCCAGCACCGTAGCCGGGAGGGCTTTCTTT.